A selection of T cell receptor beta chains follows, all from one sample in a study of T cell changes during pregnancy in multiple sclerosis. Method: immunoSEQ multiplex PCR; TCRdb's copy keeps in-frame clones and lacks some. The table records roughly 80,000 clones, approximately 95% of them present only once. This material consisted of peripheral blood, taken in the first trimester of pregnancy. These receptors were taken from a female donor with multiple sclerosis, enrolled in a pregnancy study. Both conserved end residues are part of each CDR3. D genes are given only for firm matches. Only some rows state a clone size, as once, few, many or a class for expanded clones.

CDR3nt | CDR3aa | d_gene | abundance | j_gene | v_gene
TGTGCCAGCAGCTTTCAGGTTCAGGGAAATTCACCCCTCCACTTT | CASSFQVQGNSPLHF | - | - | TRBJ1-6 | TRBV7-2
TGTGCCAGCAGCTCATGGGGAGGCAATCAGCCCCAGCATTTT | CASSSWGGNQPQHF | - | - | TRBJ1-5 | TRBV11-2
TGTGCCAGCAGCCCGGACAGGGGAAAAAACATTCAGTACTTC | CASSPDRGKNIQYF | TRBD1 | - | TRBJ2-4 | TRBV7-9
TGTGCCAGCAGTTTAAACAGGAGATATCAGCCCCAGCATTTT | CASSLNRRYQPQHF | - | - | TRBJ1-5 | TRBV6-5
TGTGCCAGCAGCGAAACAGGGGGCACCACTGAAGCTTTCTTT | CASSETGGTTEAFF | TRBD1 | - | TRBJ1-1 | TRBV7-3
TGCGCCAGCAGCAAAAGGGACAGGGGGGCAACAGATACGCAGTATTTT | CASSKRDRGATDTQYF | TRBD1 | - | TRBJ2-3 | TRBV5-1
TGCGCCAGCATTGGCAGCTCCTACGAGCAGTACTTC | CASIGSSYEQYF | - | - | TRBJ2-7 | TRBV10-2
TGTGCCTACCTAGCGTTCCCTTCCGCGGAGCTGTTTTTT | CAYLAFPSAELFF | - | - | TRBJ2-2 | TRBV7-9
TGTGCCAGCAGCCGGACAGGGCGGACAGATACGCAGTATTTT | CASSRTGRTDTQYF | TRBD1 | - | TRBJ2-3 | TRBV2
TGTGCCAGCAGTGGCTCGGCCAGGGAGCAGTACTTC | CASSGSAREQYF | - | - | TRBJ2-7 | TRBV2
TGTGCCAGCAGTTACTCGACAGGGGACACTGAAGCTTTCTTT | CASSYSTGDTEAFF | TRBD1 | - | TRBJ1-1 | TRBV6-5
TGCAGCGTTGAATTAGGGGATGAGCAGTTCTTC | CSVELGDEQFF | - | once | TRBJ2-1 | TRBV29-1
TGTGCCAGCAGTGATACAGACAGGGTGAAAGGCTACACCTTC | CASSDTDRVKGYTF | TRBD1 | - | TRBJ1-2 | TRBV6-1
TGCGCCAGCAGCCCCGGGACAGGGGGAACCGGGGAGCTGTTTTTT | CASSPGTGGTGELFF | TRBD1 | - | TRBJ2-2 | TRBV5-1
TGTGCCAGCAGCCCTATCGGACTAGCGGTTGGGGAGCAGTTCTTC | CASSPIGLAVGEQFF | TRBD2 | - | TRBJ2-1 | TRBV7-6
TGTGCCAGCAGCTTAGGTCAGGGGACCTACGAGCAGTACTTC | CASSLGQGTYEQYF | - | - | TRBJ2-7 | TRBV7-2
TGTGCCAGCAGCGTAGGGACTGGGTCAAGCACAGATACGCAGTATTTT | CASSVGTGSSTDTQYF | - | - | TRBJ2-3 | TRBV9
TGTGCCAGCAGTCTGCTAGGCCCGTACGAGCAGTACTTC | CASSLLGPYEQYF | - | - | TRBJ2-7 | TRBV27
TGTGCCAGCAGCCAAGCCCCTAGGTTCCTCTTCCAAGATACGCAGTATTTT | CASSQAPRFLFQDTQYF | - | few | TRBJ2-3 | TRBV14
TGTGCCAGTAGTAAACGGACAGGGCGCACTGAAGCTTTCTTT | CASSKRTGRTEAFF | TRBD1 | - | TRBJ1-1 | TRBV19
TGTGCCAGCAGCTTAAGGCGGGGGCGACTGTTCTTC | CASSLRRGRLFF | - | - | TRBJ2-1 | TRBV11-3
TGTGCCTCCCTCCGGACAACCTACGAGCAGTACTTC | CASLRTTYEQYF | - | - | TRBJ2-7 | TRBV30
TGCGCCAGCAGTTCGGACAGGGTAGGCTACACCTTC | CASSSDRVGYTF | TRBD1 | - | TRBJ1-2 | TRBV5-1
TGTGCCAGCAGCTTAGGAACTCCTTCCGAGCAGTACTTC | CASSLGTPSEQYF | - | - | TRBJ2-7 | TRBV11-2
TGTGCCAGCAGCTTAGGGGCGAATAGCAATCAGCCCCAGCATTTT | CASSLGANSNQPQHF | - | few | TRBJ1-5 | TRBV7-2
TGTGCCAGCAGCCCCTTTAGGGGCGAGGTCGAGCAGTACTTC | CASSPFRGEVEQYF | - | - | TRBJ2-7 | TRBV7-9
TGTGCCAGCAGCGTAGATGGCGGGAAGAACACCGGGGAGCTGTTTTTT | CASSVDGGKNTGELFF | - | - | TRBJ2-2 | TRBV9
TGCAGCGTTTGGAGGGAACAGACCCAGTACTTC | CSVWREQTQYF | - | - | TRBJ2-5 | TRBV29-1
TGTGCCAGCAGCTCCCTACACGGGGAACCGCTCTACGAGCAGTACTTC | CASSSLHGEPLYEQYF | - | - | TRBJ2-7 | TRBV7-9
TGTGCCAGCAAAAGGGGGACTAATGAAAAACTGTTTTTT | CASKRGTNEKLFF | - | - | TRBJ1-4 | TRBV21-1
TGTGCCAGCAGCCAAGAGATTCAGGGGGCGTCGAACACCGGGGAGCTGTTTTTT | CASSQEIQGASNTGELFF | TRBD1 | - | TRBJ2-2 | TRBV4-2
TGTGCCAGCAGTCCGAGAACTACTTTAAACGAGCAGTACTTC | CASSPRTTLNEQYF | - | - | TRBJ2-7 | TRBV27
TGTGCCAGCAGCTTACGGTTCCAGGGCAGATATAATTCACCCCTCCACTTT | CASSLRFQGRYNSPLHF | - | - | TRBJ1-6 | TRBV7-2
TGTGCCAGCAGCAACAGAAAGGGGGCAGATCTTTCGGTTGCTGAAGCTTTCTTT | CASSNRKGADLSVAEAFF | - | - | TRBJ1-1 | TRBV21-1
TGCGCCAGCAGCCAAGATTTAAATCTAAACACCATATATTTT | CASSQDLNLNTIYF | - | once | TRBJ1-3 | TRBV4-3
TGTGCCAGCTCACCACAACAGCTCCAATTCTCTGGGGCCAACGTCCTGACTTTC | CASSPQQLQFSGANVLTF | - | - | TRBJ2-6 | TRBV18
TGCGCCAGCAGCCACGGTCGCGGGAGGGACAATGAGCAGTTCTTC | CASSHGRGRDNEQFF | TRBD2 | - | TRBJ2-1 | TRBV4-1
TGTGCCATCAGTATGGACAGGGGCACTGAAGCTTTCTTT | CAISMDRGTEAFF | TRBD1 | - | TRBJ1-1 | TRBV10-3
TGTGCCAGCAGCTTAGGGGCGGGCAAGAACACTGAAGCTTTCTTT | CASSLGAGKNTEAFF | - | - | TRBJ1-1 | TRBV7-9
TGTGCCAGCTCACCGAAGGCCGGGTCTGAAGCTTTCTTT | CASSPKAGSEAFF | - | few | TRBJ1-1 | TRBV18
TGTGCCATCAGTGAGAGGCAGGGGGATAGCAATCAGCCCCAGCATTTT | CAISERQGDSNQPQHF | TRBD1 | once | TRBJ1-5 | TRBV10-3
TGTGCCAGTAGTATAACGGTTTTCTACGAGCAGTACTTC | CASSITVFYEQYF | - | once | TRBJ2-7 | TRBV19
TGTGCCAGCAGCTTGACGCCGGGACTAGCGGGACTCCATACTTACAATGAGCAGTTCTTC | CASSLTPGLAGLHTYNEQFF | TRBD2 | - | TRBJ2-1 | TRBV7-6
TGTGCCAGCAGCCAAACCGGGGCTAATGAAAAACTGTTTTTT | CASSQTGANEKLFF | - | - | TRBJ1-4 | TRBV14
TGTGCCAGCAGCCCCCGGGGGGCATCTGGAAACACCATATATTTT | CASSPRGASGNTIYF | - | - | TRBJ1-3 | TRBV14
TGTGCCAGCAAGGGACAGGGGGCTGCGCGTCAGCCCCAGCATTTT | CASKGQGAARQPQHF | TRBD1 | - | TRBJ1-5 | TRBV28
TGTGCCAGCAGTGCGGGATCTCGCTCTGGAAACACCATATATTTT | CASSAGSRSGNTIYF | - | - | TRBJ1-3 | TRBV2
TGTGCCAGCAGGCGTACAGGGGTTTGGGCCTACAATGAGCAGTTCTTC | CASRRTGVWAYNEQFF | TRBD1 | - | TRBJ2-1 | TRBV28
TGCAGCGTAGAGACGGGGACTCAGCCCTTCATGGCAGATACGCAGTATTTT | CSVETGTQPFMADTQYF | - | - | TRBJ2-3 | TRBV29-1
TGTGCCAGCAGCCAAGCCGGGGGATTGAACACTGAAGCTTTCTTT | CASSQAGGLNTEAFF | - | - | TRBJ1-1 | TRBV4-2
TGCGCCAGCAGCTTCGAGGATAGCGGCTACGAGCAGTACTTC | CASSFEDSGYEQYF | - | - | TRBJ2-7 | TRBV5-1
TGTGCCATCAGTGAGTCGCCGGGACTAGCGGGGGGTAACACCGGGGAGCTGTTTTTT | CAISESPGLAGGNTGELFF | TRBD2 | once | TRBJ2-2 | TRBV10-3
TGTGCCAGCAGCTTAGGTGATAGTCCGGGGTACGAGCAGTACTTC | CASSLGDSPGYEQYF | - | once | TRBJ2-7 | TRBV7-6